This TCR beta chain was identified in a study of blood T cell repertoires in COVID-19. The CDR3 loop spans 15 amino acids. Germline CDR1 reads SNHLY; CDR2 reads FYNNEI. V was cut by 8 bases and J by 2 bases, with 18 bases left in between. Cohort 3 donors were reported recovered after two negative PCRs, clearance, or symptom resolution. Measured with immunoSEQ multiplex PCR; TCRdb has only the in-frame clones, and not every one. Here the sample spans approximately 490,000 clones, less than 90% being singletons. The receptor's source is a woman aged 60-70 years who had recovered from COVID-19. Input material: PBMCs or T cells enriched from blood (not recorded which). The chain has TRBV2 and TRBJ1-2; D remains ambiguous. In nucleotides, the CDR3 is TGTGCCAGCCGTCGGGAGGGTATCGGGAACTATGGCTACACCTTC. This codes for CASRREGIGNYGYTF.